This T cell receptor (beta chain) was identified in a study of blood T cell repertoires in COVID-19. Overall study: Samples taken during acute and convalescent COVID-19 were collected in the United States, Italy and Spain. The analysed material was cDNA or gDNA that came from T cells, B-cell-depleted T cells, or PBMCs.

The germline V gene encodes CDR1 MNHEY and CDR2 SMNVEV (reference sequence). The CDR3 consists of 12 residues. Deletions cut 8 bases from V and 5 bases from J, with 10 bases between. In the original workflow: Amplifying reference gene primers gave estimates of nucleated cell counts. TCRdb's copy holds only in-frame clones and misses some; the assay was immunoSEQ multiplex PCR. V and J calls and clone size are given by that table; D and trimming were obtained from the DNA. The sample comprises about 40,000 clones, about 80% of which are singletons, and approximately 25% rests with the top ten. The J gene is TRBJ1-5, the V gene TRBV27; no clear D. The receptor was isolated from a human donor with acute or convalescent COVID-19. The donor label of this sample is uncertain. Sequenced material: peripheral blood. CDR3 in DNA: TGTGCCAGCGGGCCCATCCATCAGCCCCAGCATTTT. Translation: CASGPIHQPQHF.